Each of the 2 T cell receptor beta chains below was sequenced from the same sample in a study of T cells in Graves' hyperthyroidism and ophthalmopathy. Amplification of TCR beta CDR3 regions used RNA as the template. Using the HTBI primer set, a first-round RT-PCR was run on the TCR CDR3. TCRdb reprocessed the multiplex PCR reads with MiXCR, giving one entry per CDR3 protein. The data hold over 250,000 distinct CDR3 sequences, with less than 30% observed a single time. Material for sequencing was blood. The receptors derive from a man aged 35 to 55 with Graves' hyperthyroidism that later progressed to Graves' ophthalmopathy.

This clonotype appeared many times. This chain connects TRBV7-9 to TRBJ1-6; 7 nucleotides agree with TRBD1. Germline V gene sequence: CDR1 SEHNR, CDR2 FQNEAQ (reference sequence). This CDR3 spans 15 amino acids. Germline trimming cut 1 base from V and 8 bases from J; bases unmatched to any gene: 5. CDR3 coding DNA: TGTGCCAGCAGCTTAGGAACGACAGGGTATTCACCCCTCCACTTT. Translating gives CASSLGTTGYSPLHF.

This clonotype was picked up many times. V usage is TRBV29-1 and J usage is TRBJ1-5; the D gene is possibly TRBD1 (5 bases). Trimming stripped 3 bases from V and 7 bases from J, with 10 bases between. Germline V gene data show CDR1 as SQVTM and CDR2 as ANQGSEA. CDR3 length: 12 amino acids. The CDR3 bases are TGCAGCGTTGAGGGGGATGGACAGCCCCAGCATTTT. It is translated as CSVEGDGQPQHF.